This T cell receptor beta chain was recorded in a study of blood T cell repertoires in COVID-19. Study-wide background: The United States, Italy and Spain provided the acute and convalescent COVID-19 samples. Sources were T cells, B-cell-depleted T cells, or PBMCs; the material itself was cDNA or gDNA.

How the authors handled the data: The assay estimated nucleated cells by amplifying reference gene primers. TCRdb's table, derived via immunoSEQ multiplex PCR, lists solely in-frame clones and lacks some. V and J calls and clone size come straight from that table; D and trimming were deduced from the DNA. The sample has 160,000 or so clones, 89% seen once. This clone was detected only once. CDR3 length: 16 residues. Unmatched junction bases numbered 12, after V lost 4 bases and J lost 5 bases. CDR1 SGHNT and CDR2 YYREEE come from the germline V gene (reference sequence). Sample: peripheral blood. The chain links TRBV5-4 to TRBJ2-3, with 8 bases fitting TRBD2. The clonotype was recovered from a man between 60 and 75 years old with acute or convalescent COVID-19. The CDR3 region is CASSPTSGPKGDTQYF. CDR3 DNA sequence: TGTGCCAGCAGCCCTACTAGCGGACCTAAAGGAGATACGCAGTATTTT.